The 18 T cell receptor beta chains presented below share a single source sample, sequenced in a study of blood T cell repertoires in COVID-19. Assay used: immunoSEQ multiplex PCR; TCRdb lists only in-frame clones, some missing. In the table there are tens of thousands of clones, more than 90% of which are singletons. The material sequenced was peripheral blood. The receptors here all came from a human donor with active COVID-19. The donor label of this sample is uncertain.

The gene calls are TRBV11-3 and TRBJ2-1; possible D gene TRBD2, 5 bases. The V end lost 0 bases, the J end lost 5 bases, and 8 bases lay between the germline ends. Germline V gene data show CDR1 as SGHNT and CDR2 as YENEEA. The CDR3 loop spans 14 amino acids. Here the CDR3 DNA reads TGTGCCAGCAGCTTAGAGGGAGCGGACAATGAGCAGTTCTTC. Protein sequence: CASSLEGADNEQFF.

The rearrangement joins TRBV6-5 to TRBJ2-5; 9 bases map to TRBD1. CDR3 length: 14 residues. Germline CDR1 MNHEY, CDR2 SVGAGI. V dropped 10 bases and J dropped 4; count of bases not matched to a gene: 10. The CDR3 spells CATLPTGGLETQYF. Written as DNA, the CDR3 is TGTGCCACCCTACCGACAGGGGGGCTAGAGACCCAGTACTTC.

The chain joins TRBV15 to TRBJ1-1; D is uncertain. The germline CDR1 and CDR2 sequences are LNHNV and YYDKDF (reference sequence). Trimming shortened V by 3 bases and J by 3 bases, and 14 bases separated the two germline ends. The length of the CDR3 is 15 residues. The CDR3 region has the DNA TGTGCCACCAGCAGGCCCCAATCGGTGGACACTGAAGCTTTCTTT. Translating gives CATSRPQSVDTEAFF.

CDR3 DNA: TGTGCCAGCAGCTTAGACAGGGGTGGGACCGGGGAGCTGTTTTTT. Its translation: CASSLDRGGTGELFF. V and J are TRBV11-2 and TRBJ2-2; tentative D call: TRBD1 (6 bases). The CDR3 has 15 amino acids. Deletions cut 0 bases from V and 5 bases from J, with 10 bases between. CDR1 is SGHAT and CDR2 is FQNNGV in the germline V gene.

This clone was observed once. The chain carries TRBV2 and TRBJ1-3; D gene uncertain. Germline loops: CDR1 SNHLY, CDR2 FYNNEI. CDR3 length equals 14 residues. V shed 1 base and J shed 2 bases, with 6 bases lying between them. CDR3 region: CASSEDIAGNTIYF. The CDR3 bases are TGTGCCAGCAGTGAAGACATTGCTGGAAACACCATATATTTT.

The sample holds one count of this clone. This rearrangement joins TRBV5-6 to TRBJ1-1, with 10 bases aligning to TRBD1. CDR3 size: 16 residues. CDR1 SGHDT and CDR2 YYEEEE come from the germline V gene. Germline trimming cut 3 bases from V and 2 bases from J; bases unmatched to any gene: 7. CDR3 in amino acids: CASSSTGGLHNTEAFF. The CDR3 DNA reads as TGTGCCAGCAGCTCGACAGGGGGCTTGCACAACACTGAAGCTTTCTTT. Full variable domain (missing parts from reference TRBV5-6 and TRBJ1-1): DAGVTQSPTHLIKTRGQQVTLRCSPKSGHDTVSWYQQALGQGPQFIFQYYEEEERQRGNFPDRFSGHQFPNYSSELNVNALLLGDSALYLCASSSTGGLHNTEAFFGQGTRLTVV.

V and J are TRBV28 and TRBJ1-4; the match to TRBD1 covers 8 bases. There are 16 residues in the CDR3. The J segment lost 0 bases and the V segment lost 5 bases, leaving 5 bases of the junction unmatched. The germline V gene encodes CDR1 MDHEN and CDR2 SYDVKM. The CDR3, as DNA: TGTGCCAGCAGTAATGGGGGACAGGCAACTAATGAAAAACTGTTTTTT. Amino acids: CASSNGGQATNEKLFF. Together with reference TRBV28 and TRBJ1-4, the CDR3 gives the full variable domain: DVKVTQSSRYLVKRTGEKVFLECVQDMDHENMFWYRQDPGLGLRLIYFSYDVKMKEKGDIPEGYSVSREKKERFSLILESASTNQTSMYLCASSNGGQATNEKLFFGSGTQLSVL.

The chain combines TRBV6-5 with TRBJ2-1; the D gene is possibly TRBD1 (6 bases). This CDR3 comprises 15 residues. V was shortened by 0 bases and J by 2 bases, with 8 bases between the two germline ends. Germline V gives CDR1 MNHEY, CDR2 SVGAGI. This chain's CDR3 is CASSYSGTPYNEQFF. Written as DNA, the CDR3 is TGTGCCAGCAGTTACTCGGGGACACCCTACAATGAGCAGTTCTTC.

The chain employs TRBV18 and TRBJ2-4; TRBD2 aligns across 7 bases. Germline V CDR1 and CDR2: KGHSH, LQKENI. Losses at the gene ends were 6 bases for V and 7 bases for J; bases not matched to a gene: 9. The CDR3 loop spans 14 amino acids. The CDR3 here is CASSSGDSGNIQYF. The CDR3 coding sequence is TGTGCCAGCTCCTCCGGAGATAGCGGGAACATTCAGTACTTC.

V is TRBV2 and J is TRBJ2-5, with D uncertain. Deletions cut 4 bases from V and 1 base from J, with 7 bases between. Germline V CDR1 and CDR2: SNHLY, FYNNEI. CDR3 length: 13 residues. The CDR3 nucleotides are TGTGCCAGCAGTGTGTCTCTCCAAGAGACCCAGTACTTC. The encoded protein is CASSVSLQETQYF.

The rearrangement uses TRBV6-4 and TRBJ2-7; TRBD1 is a possible D gene (5 bases). V was trimmed by 4 bases and J by 4 bases, leaving 17 bases between them. CDR3 length: 15 residues. Per germline, CDR1 MRHNA and CDR2 SNTAGT. The CDR3 DNA follows: TGTGCCAGCAGTGCCGACAGCCTCCGCCGATACGAGCAGTACTTC. Protein product: CASSADSLRRYEQYF.

The gene calls are TRBV2 and TRBJ2-2, with 7 bases lining up with TRBD1. Germline V lookup: CDR1 SNHLY, CDR2 FYNNEI. The ends lost 10 bases at V and 6 bases at J; junction bases unmatched: 11. This CDR3 comprises 14 residues. CDR3 residues: CATTLQGSAGELFF. The CDR3, as DNA: TGTGCCACCACTTTACAGGGGTCGGCCGGGGAGCTGTTTTTT.

The chain uses TRBV3-1 (or the pseudogene TRBV3-2) and TRBJ2-5, with D perhaps matching TRBD1 (6 bases). This CDR3 comprises 14 residues. V lost 4 bases, J lost 2 bases, and 11 bases lay in between. Germline V CDR1 and CDR2: LGHDT, YNNKEL (reference sequence). CDR3 in DNA: TGTGCCAGCAGCCCCGGGACACGTCAAGAGACCCAGTACTTC. Its protein product is CASSPGTRQETQYF.

In this sample, this clone turned up a few times. The rearrangement uses TRBV28 and TRBJ2-7, with 11 bases fitting TRBD2. The trim removed 2 bases at V and 1 base at J, leaving 7 bases unmatched. The length of the CDR3 is 17 residues. Looked up from germline, CDR1 is MDHEN and CDR2 is SYDVKM. The CDR3 DNA is TGTGCCAGCAGTTTACTCCCAACTAGCGGGAGATCCTACGAGCAGTACTTC. Its translation: CASSLLPTSGRSYEQYF.

The rearrangement joins TRBV12-3 or TRBV12-4 to TRBJ2-5; TRBD1 aligns across 9 bases. There are 13 residues in the CDR3. V was clipped by 6 bases and J by 5 bases; unmatched bases: 4. The CDR3 is CASRQGAGETQYF. DNA of the CDR3: TGTGCCAGCAGACAGGGGGCAGGGGAGACCCAGTACTTC.

This rearrangement joins TRBV28 to TRBJ1-1, with a tentative D call TRBD1 (6 bases). The CDR3 sequence is 14 residues long. With 7 bases removed from V and 4 bases from J, the gap between germline ends came to 16 bases. Germline V gene lookup returns CDR1 MDHEN and CDR2 SYDVKM. CDR3 nucleotide sequence: TGTGCCAGCACCCTAGGGGGTCTTGGCACTGAAGCTTTCTTT. Its protein product is CASTLGGLGTEAFF.

J is TRBJ2-5 and V is TRBV6-5; D gene uncertain. The CDR3 spans 11 residues. Germline V gene lookup returns CDR1 MNHEY and CDR2 SVGAGI. Trimming took 2 bases from V and 5 from J, leaving 3 bases between them. CDR3 in amino acids: CASSYLETQYF. As DNA, the CDR3 is TGTGCCAGCAGTTACCTGGAGACCCAGTACTTC.

The chain carries TRBV4-1 and TRBJ1-4; D is perhaps TRBD1 (6 bases). V was pared by 4 bases and J by 5 bases, with 11 bases between. The CDR3 is 14 residues long. Germline V gene lookup returns CDR1 MGHRA and CDR2 YSYEKL. The CDR3 protein is CASSLRQENEKLFF. CDR3 nucleotide sequence: TGCGCCAGCAGCCTTCGACAGGAGAATGAAAAACTGTTTTTT.